The 12 T cell receptor beta chains listed next were all sequenced from one sample in a study of cytomegalovirus exposure and HLA in healthy donors. PCR amplification relied on 60 Vbeta primers (plus 13 Jbeta primers). Produced via immunoSEQ multiplex PCR; TCRdb's table is partial and in-frame only. This sample has some 190,000 clones, with around three quarters found just once. Sequencing was done on a sample of PBMCs. The source is a woman in her 30s in good health and CMV-seropositive.

A few counts support this clone. The chain carries TRBV4-2 and TRBJ2-3; TRBD2 is a possible D gene (6 bases). The CDR3 extends over 15 amino acids. V lost 2 bases, J lost 5 bases, and 14 bases lay in between. The germline V gene has CDR1 LGHNA and CDR2 YNFKEQ. DNA for the CDR3: TGTGCCAGCAGCCAACCGAGGACGGGGGAAGATACGCAGTATTTT. Its protein product is CASSQPRTGEDTQYF.

The chain carries TRBV5-1 and TRBJ2-1; 8 positions match TRBD1. Looked up from germline, CDR1 is SGHRS and CDR2 is YFSETQ. CDR3 length: 15 residues. The ends lost 1 base at V and 3 bases at J; junction bases unmatched: 3. DNA of the CDR3: TGCGCCAGCAGCTTGATCACAGGGGGCTACAATGAGCAGTTCTTC. Amino acid sequence: CASSLITGGYNEQFF.

The chain joins TRBV5-1 to TRBJ1-6; the D gene is possibly TRBD1 (5 bases). V was trimmed by 5 bases and J by 7 bases, leaving 16 bases between them. There are 15 residues in the CDR3. Germline CDR1 SGHRS, CDR2 YFSETQ. The DNA for the CDR3 is TGCGCCAGCAGTCGTACCGGGACTGGGAATTCACCCCTCCACTTT. Protein: CASSRTGTGNSPLHF.

This chain joins TRBV7-9 and TRBJ1-2, with a possible D match to TRBD1 (6 bases). The CDR3 totals 15 residues. CDR1 and CDR2 from the germline V gene are SEHNR and FQNEAQ (reference sequence). Trimming took off 5 bases at V and 1 base at J, with 14 bases between the two ends. For the CDR3, the DNA is TGTGCCAGCAGCGGGTTTTGGGGGCTTAACTATGGCTACACCTTC. Translation gives CASSGFWGLNYGYTF.

This rearrangement joins TRBV2 to TRBJ1-2; D is unclear. This CDR3 contains 14 residues. V was cut by 2 bases and J by 4 bases, with 11 bases left in between. CDR1 and CDR2 from the germline V gene are SNHLY and FYNNEI. In DNA, the CDR3 is TGTGCCAGCAGTGAACTGGAGGAGGCCTATGGCTACACCTTC. The encoded protein is CASSELEEAYGYTF.

In this sample, this clone turned up once. The chain has TRBV5-6 and TRBJ2-7; TRBD2 is a possible D gene (6 bases). In germline, CDR1 is SGHDT, CDR2 YYEEEE. Trimming left V 0 bases short and J 7 bases short, with 11 bases between. The CDR3 has 13 amino acids. CDR3 in amino acids: CASSLGHRGEQYF. CDR3 bases: TGTGCCAGCAGCTTGGGCCACCGGGGGGAGCAGTACTTC.

This chain connects TRBV6-1 to TRBJ2-7, with 7 bases matching TRBD1. Germline values: CDR1 MNHNS, CDR2 SASEGT. With 2 bases clipped from V and 3 bases from J, the junction kept 7 bases outside the gene matches. CDR3 length: 15 amino acids. The CDR3 nucleotides read TGTGCCAGCAGTGAATCCTGGGACAGCTTCTACGAGCAGTACTTC. This codes for CASSESWDSFYEQYF.

CDR3 amino acids: CATSRNLWGGETQYF. CDR3 DNA: TGTGCCACCAGCAGGAACCTTTGGGGAGGGGAGACCCAGTACTTC. V usage is TRBV15 and J usage is TRBJ2-5, with 7 nucleotides matching TRBD2. CDR3 length: 15 residues. J lost 5 bases, V lost 3 bases, and 9 bases had no gene match. Germline V gene data show CDR1 as LNHNV and CDR2 as YYDKDF (reference sequence).

The V and J genes are TRBV6-5 and TRBJ2-6, with 8 bases lining up with TRBD1. Germline CDR1 and CDR2: MNHEY and SVGAGI. Losses at the gene ends were 6 bases for V and 4 bases for J; bases not matched to a gene: 5. This CDR3 is 15 amino acids long. DNA for the CDR3: TGTGCCAGCAGAAGGACAGGGAGCGGGGCCAACGTCCTGACTTTC. It yields the protein CASRRTGSGANVLTF.

The chain carries TRBV4-3 and TRBJ2-7; 7 bases match TRBD1. After removal of 0 bases from V and 4 bases from J, the junction contained 9 bases not matched to a gene. The CDR3 is 16 residues long. Germline lookup yields CDR1 LGHNA and CDR2 YSLEER. CDR3 sequence reads: CASSQDTGQQNYEQYF. In DNA, the CDR3 is TGCGCCAGCAGCCAAGATACGGGACAGCAGAATTACGAGCAGTACTTC.

The chain combines TRBV7-2 with TRBJ2-3, with D possibly matching TRBD2 (6 bases). V lost 6 bases and J 3 bases, leaving 16 bases between the germline ends. Per germline, CDR1 SGHTA and CDR2 FQGNSA. This CDR3 is built from 15 residues. For the CDR3, the DNA is TGTGCCAGCAGTATAATAGCGGCTGAGACAGATACGCAGTATTTT. This gives the protein CASSIIAAETDTQYF.

V and J are TRBV27 and TRBJ2-3, with 10 bases lining up with TRBD2. This CDR3 has 18 amino acids. Unmatched junction bases numbered 15, after V lost 3 bases and J lost 6 bases. Germline V gene data show CDR1 as MNHEY and CDR2 as SMNVEV (reference sequence). The CDR3 reads CASSFLRSGGFLGDTQYF. CDR3 nucleotides: TGTGCCAGCAGTTTCCTACGTAGCGGGGGGTTTCTCGGGGATACGCAGTATTTT.